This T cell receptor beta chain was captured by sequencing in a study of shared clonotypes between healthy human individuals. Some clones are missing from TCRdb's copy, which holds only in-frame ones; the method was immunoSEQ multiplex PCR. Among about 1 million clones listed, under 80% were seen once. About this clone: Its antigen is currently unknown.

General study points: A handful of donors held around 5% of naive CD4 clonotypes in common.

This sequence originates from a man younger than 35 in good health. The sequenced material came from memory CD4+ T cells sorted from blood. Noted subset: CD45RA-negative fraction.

The CDR3 spells CASSSGGGSNQPQHF. CDR3 DNA sequence: TGCGCCAGCAGCTCGGGAGGGGGGAGCAATCAGCCCCAGCATTTT. The chain links TRBV5-1 to TRBJ1-5; D may be TRBD1 (6 bases). The CDR3 loop spans 15 amino acids. Trimming removed 3 bases from V and 1 base from J, with 11 bases in between. Germline assignment: CDR1 SGHRS and CDR2 YFSETQ. Looking up the rest from reference TRBV5-1 and TRBJ1-5 gives the full variable domain: KAGVTQTPRYLIKTRGQQVTLSCSPISGHRSVSWYQQTPGQGLQFLFEYFSETQRNKGNFPGRFSGRQFSNSRSEMNVSTLELGDSALYLCASSSGGGSNQPQHFGDGTRLSIL.